This T cell receptor (beta chain) was captured in a study of blood T cell repertoires in COVID-19. Study-level information: Researchers got acute and convalescent COVID-19 samples from the United States, Italy and Spain.

Libraries were prepared by immunoSEQ multiplex PCR; TCRdb keeps only in-frame clonotypes and omits some of them. The table lists roughly 27,000 clones, 88% of them singletons. This CDR3 has 16 amino acids. V shed 3 bases, J shed 3 bases, and the junction held 8 bases outside the gene matches. Sequencing was performed on peripheral blood. This clonotype was obtained from a human donor in a cohort sampled during active COVID-19. The V gene is TRBV23-1, the J gene TRBJ2-7; 10 bases line up with TRBD1. Being an ORF, TRBV23-1 has a function that is uncertain. This CDR3 reads CASSHYDRGRRYEQYF. The CDR3 bases are TGCGCCAGCAGTCATTACGACAGGGGGCGTCGCTACGAGCAGTACTTC.